This T cell receptor (beta chain) stems from a study of early T cells in non-severe SARS-CoV-2 infection (dated by TCRdb to 2020 to 2023). Describing the broader study: TCR sequencing used bulk RNA from unsorted whole blood, so alpha and beta chains could not be paired.

Set within a cohort of healthcare workers in London, UK, this nested case-control study involved weekly PCR testing of nasopharyngeal swabs along with blood sampling. Healthcare workers were enrolled in the week of the UK lockdown, from 23 to 31 March 2020, and were followed every week for up to roughly 15 weeks. To prepare the library, 5' RACE was applied. The sample was run on a NextSeq 500. Unique molecular identifiers were attached to individual cDNA molecules in the TCR library protocol so that sequencing error and PCR bias could be corrected. TCR alpha and beta chains were both sequenced, and the abundances of alpha and beta sequences in each sample were closely correlated with each other. The paper's data handling went like this. Decombinator V4 was used to perform V gene, J gene and CDR3 annotation of TCR sequences. Expanded TCRs were defined as changing significantly between any two time points under a Poisson model with p below 0.0001. TCR abundances were normalised to the total number of TCRs sequenced per sample and were expressed as counts per million. MAIT TCRs were defined by TRAV1-2 paired with TRAJ12, TRAJ20 or TRAJ33, and iNKT TCRs by TRAV10 paired with TRAJ18. A search of VDJdb, accessed on 1 November 2021, was run for TCRs annotated to CMV, EBV and SARS-CoV-2, with TCRs annotated for multiple antigens excluded. Through fastp at Q25 and MiXCR, TCRdb rebuilt clones from the public reads, retaining in-frame beta chains. Records with the same CDR3 protein are collapsed into one entry carrying the most frequent genes and DNA. The V and J calls and clone size come from TCRdb's table, not from the authors' own analysis. This sample has about 33,000 distinct CDR3 sequences in its table, and more than 5% of those were observed once. The ten largest clones capture 14% of the sample.

Many counts were recorded for this clonotype. Which antigen it targets is not known. Per-base qualities were not stored, and no clone one base away is much larger. Summary of the overall study and its limitations: VDJdb matching was skewed toward anti-spike CD8 responses and likely underestimated virus-specific expansions, missing private and CD4 specificities.

From the cysteine up to the phenylalanine, the CDR3 has a length of 15 residues. The kept DNA is CDR3 alone, 45 bases in frame from the first base. CDR1 and CDR2, looked up from the germline V gene (reference sequence), are SEHNR and FQNEAQ. Clipping removes 10 bases from V and 6 bases from J, with 12 as the unmatched junction base count. This sequence originates from an adult who was a healthcare worker with PCR-confirmed SARS-CoV-2 infection or an uninfected control (not recorded which). Source material: whole blood. The chain links TRBV7-9 with TRBJ1-6, with TRBD1 matching 7 junction bases. The CDR3 region: CATGGGQRTNSPLHF. The DNA sequence is TGTGCCACAGGTGGGGGACAGAGAACTAATTCACCCCTCCACTTT.